The text below deals with one T cell receptor beta chain. These data are taken from a study of blood T cell repertoires in COVID-19. The V gene end was trimmed by 5 bases and the J gene end by 6 bases; junction bases not matched to a gene: 6. The germline CDR1 and CDR2 sequences are MNHEY and SVGAGI. The CDR3 runs to 13 residues. The data were produced by immunoSEQ multiplex PCR, yet TCRdb's version contains in-frame clones alone and is incomplete. Here the sample spans about 180,000 clones, about 88% being singletons. Input material: peripheral blood. The chain recombines TRBV6-5 with TRBJ2-7, with 8 bases lining up with TRBD2. The TCR comes from a man between 18 and 35 years old who had recovered from COVID-19. For the CDR3, the DNA is TGTGCCAGCAGTACGAGCGGGAGAGGCGAGCAGTACTTC. Encoded protein: CASSTSGRGEQYF.